The rows below give T cell receptor beta chains drawn from one sample of a study of regulatory T cells in long-lasting Graves disease. TCRdb re-called the multiplex PCR reads through MiXCR, storing one row per CDR3 protein. The sample gives about half a million distinct CDR3 sequences, 20% to 25% of which show up once; around 13% is in the top ten. The input for sequencing was peripheral blood mononuclear cells (PBMCs), taken when the disease was refractory, from a patient treated with antithyroid drugs. The receptor source for this set is a female donor with Graves disease. Each CDR3 is given with its conserved first and last residue. Fields, in order: V gene, J gene, clone size, D gene, CDR3 protein, CDR3 DNA. D genes are given only for firm matches. Rows may omit the clone size; those that give it use once, few, many or a size class.

V gene: TRBV4-1
J gene: TRBJ1-4
clone size: NA
D gene: NA
CDR3 protein: CASSPSPAGGTNEKLFF
CDR3 DNA: TGCGCCAGCAGCCCCTCCCCGGCGGGAGGAACTAATGAAAAACTGTTTTTT

V gene: TRBV11-2
J gene: TRBJ2-2
clone size: many
D gene: TRBD2
CDR3 protein: CASSPGLARGELFF
CDR3 DNA: TGTGCCAGCAGCCCCGGACTAGCTCGCGGGGAGCTGTTTTTT

V gene: TRBV7-2
J gene: TRBJ1-2
clone size: NA
D gene: NA
CDR3 protein: CASSHGGMDGYTF
CDR3 DNA: TGTGCCAGCAGCCACGGGGGCATGGATGGCTACACCTTC

V gene: TRBV3-1
J gene: TRBJ1-1
clone size: NA
D gene: NA
CDR3 protein: CASSQDVGVGTEAFF
CDR3 DNA: TGTGCCAGCAGCCAAGATGTCGGGGTGGGCACTGAAGCTTTCTTT

V gene: TRBV20-1
J gene: TRBJ1-4
clone size: few
D gene: NA
CDR3 protein: CSAQQDLGEKLFF
CDR3 DNA: TGCAGTGCTCAACAGGATCTAGGTGAAAAACTGTTTTTT

V gene: TRBV7-2
J gene: TRBJ2-3
clone size: few
D gene: TRBD2
CDR3 protein: CASSLGLAVTDTQYF
CDR3 DNA: TGTGCCAGCAGTTTAGGGCTAGCGGTCACAGATACGCAGTATTTT

V gene: TRBV7-8
J gene: TRBJ1-4
clone size: many
D gene: NA
CDR3 protein: CASSLLNEKLFF
CDR3 DNA: TGTGCCAGCAGCTTACTGAACGAAAAACTGTTTTTT

V gene: TRBV7-2
J gene: TRBJ1-2
clone size: few
D gene: NA
CDR3 protein: CASSDWGSDYGYTF
CDR3 DNA: TGTGCCAGCAGCGATTGGGGAAGCGATTATGGCTACACCTTC

V gene: TRBV4-1
J gene: TRBJ1-5
clone size: NA
D gene: NA
CDR3 protein: CASSQDLGPSPQPQHF
CDR3 DNA: TGCGCCAGCAGCCAAGATTTAGGGCCTAGCCCTCAGCCCCAGCATTTT

V gene: TRBV28
J gene: TRBJ2-5
clone size: many
D gene: TRBD1
CDR3 protein: CASSFTQGQETQYF
CDR3 DNA: TGTGCCAGCAGTTTCACACAGGGGCAAGAGACCCAGTACTTC

V gene: TRBV6-1
J gene: TRBJ1-1
clone size: many
D gene: TRBD1
CDR3 protein: CASGLRPGTGGEAFF
CDR3 DNA: TGTGCCAGCGGCCTCAGACCCGGGACAGGGGGCGAAGCTTTCTTT

V gene: TRBV7-9
J gene: TRBJ2-6
clone size: many
D gene: NA
CDR3 protein: CASSLYGGANVLTF
CDR3 DNA: TGTGCCAGCAGCTTATATGGAGGGGCCAACGTCCTGACTTTC

V gene: TRBV6-5
J gene: TRBJ1-5
clone size: many
D gene: TRBD1
CDR3 protein: CASSLQGVSNQPQHF
CDR3 DNA: TGTGCCAGCAGTTTACAGGGGGTCAGCAATCAGCCCCAGCATTTT

V gene: TRBV5-1
J gene: TRBJ1-2
clone size: many
D gene: NA
CDR3 protein: CASSFGEGYTF
CDR3 DNA: TGTGCCAGCAGCTTCGGGGAGGGCTACACCTTC

V gene: TRBV28
J gene: TRBJ1-3
clone size: NA
D gene: NA
CDR3 protein: CASSLDQGLGNTIYF
CDR3 DNA: TGTGCCAGCAGTTTGGATCAGGGCCTCGGAAACACCATATATTTT

V gene: TRBV11-2
J gene: TRBJ1-1
clone size: NA
D gene: TRBD1
CDR3 protein: CASSLTGTGGVLSPNTEAFF
CDR3 DNA: TGTGCCAGCAGCTTGACCGGGACAGGGGGCGTTTTATCACCCAACACTGAAGCTTTCTTT

V gene: TRBV11-2
J gene: TRBJ2-7
clone size: NA
D gene: TRBD2
CDR3 protein: CASSIGAGLSYEQYF
CDR3 DNA: TGTGCCAGCAGCATCGGAGCGGGACTCTCCTACGAGCAGTACTTC

V gene: TRBV11-2
J gene: TRBJ1-4
clone size: many
D gene: NA
CDR3 protein: CASRFVANEKLFF
CDR3 DNA: TGTGCCAGCAGATTCGTTGCGAATGAAAAACTGTTTTTT

V gene: TRBV7-2
J gene: TRBJ1-4
clone size: NA
D gene: NA
CDR3 protein: CASSLAPDGDEKLFF
CDR3 DNA: TGTGCCAGCAGCTTAGCCCCTGACGGAGATGAAAAACTGTTTTTT

V gene: TRBV28
J gene: TRBJ2-3
clone size: few
D gene: TRBD2
CDR3 protein: CASSYLAGGTDTQYF
CDR3 DNA: TGTGCCAGCAGCTATCTAGCGGGAGGTACAGATACGCAGTATTTT

V gene: TRBV5-5
J gene: TRBJ2-7
clone size: few
D gene: NA
CDR3 protein: CASSLAASSGQYF
CDR3 DNA: TGTGCCAGCAGCTTGGCCGCTAGCTCCGGGCAGTACTTC

V gene: TRBV6-6
J gene: TRBJ1-3
clone size: NA
D gene: TRBD1
CDR3 protein: CASSYSGQGFGNTIYF
CDR3 DNA: TGTGCCAGCAGTTACTCGGGACAGGGCTTTGGAAACACCATATATTTT

V gene: TRBV12-3/TRBV12-4
J gene: TRBJ1-1
clone size: many
D gene: NA
CDR3 protein: CASSRGTDMNTEAFF
CDR3 DNA: TGTGCCAGCAGCCGTGGGACGGACATGAACACTGAAGCTTTCTTT

V gene: TRBV12-3/TRBV12-4
J gene: TRBJ1-5
clone size: many
D gene: NA
CDR3 protein: CASSFSGRSQPQHF
CDR3 DNA: TGTGCCAGCAGTTTCTCAGGGCGCAGTCAGCCCCAGCATTTT

V gene: TRBV6-1
J gene: TRBJ2-7
clone size: NA
D gene: TRBD2
CDR3 protein: CASSTGLAGGRSSYEQYF
CDR3 DNA: TGTGCCAGCAGTACGGGACTAGCGGGGGGTCGAAGCTCCTACGAGCAGTACTTC

V gene: TRBV7-2
J gene: TRBJ1-1
clone size: NA
D gene: NA
CDR3 protein: CASSQRTAALDTEAFF
CDR3 DNA: TGTGCCAGCAGTCAACGGACAGCCGCCCTGGACACTGAAGCTTTCTTT

V gene: TRBV13
J gene: TRBJ2-7
clone size: NA
D gene: TRBD2
CDR3 protein: CASSLGTSVYEQYF
CDR3 DNA: TGTGCCAGCAGCCTTGGGACTAGCGTTTACGAGCAGTACTTC

V gene: TRBV20-1
J gene: TRBJ1-3
clone size: few
D gene: NA
CDR3 protein: CSAMISGNTIYF
CDR3 DNA: TGCAGTGCTATGATCTCTGGAAACACCATATATTTT